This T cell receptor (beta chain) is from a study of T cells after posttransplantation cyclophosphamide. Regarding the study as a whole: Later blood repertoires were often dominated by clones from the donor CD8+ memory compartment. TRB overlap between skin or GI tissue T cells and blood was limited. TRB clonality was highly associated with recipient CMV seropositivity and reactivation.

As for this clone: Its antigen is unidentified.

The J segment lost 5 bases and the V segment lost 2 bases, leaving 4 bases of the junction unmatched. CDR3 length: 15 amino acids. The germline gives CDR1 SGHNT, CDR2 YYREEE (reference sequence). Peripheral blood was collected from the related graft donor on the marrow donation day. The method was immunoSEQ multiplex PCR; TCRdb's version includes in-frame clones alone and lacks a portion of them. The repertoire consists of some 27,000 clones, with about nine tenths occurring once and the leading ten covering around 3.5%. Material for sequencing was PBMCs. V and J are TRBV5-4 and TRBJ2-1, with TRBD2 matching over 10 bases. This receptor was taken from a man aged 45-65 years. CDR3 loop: CASSFGTSENNEQFF. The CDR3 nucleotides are TGTGCCAGCAGCTTTGGGACTAGCGAAAACAATGAGCAGTTCTTC.